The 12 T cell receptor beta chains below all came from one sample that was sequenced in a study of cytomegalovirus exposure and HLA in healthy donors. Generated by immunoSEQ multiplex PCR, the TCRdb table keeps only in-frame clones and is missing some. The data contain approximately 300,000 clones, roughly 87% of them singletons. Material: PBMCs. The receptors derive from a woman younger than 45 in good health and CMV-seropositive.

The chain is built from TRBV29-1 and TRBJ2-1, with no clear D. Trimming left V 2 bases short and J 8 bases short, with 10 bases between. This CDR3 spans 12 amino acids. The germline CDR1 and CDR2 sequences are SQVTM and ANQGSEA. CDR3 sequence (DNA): TGCAGCGTTGAAAAGGGTAATTATGAGCAGTTCTTC. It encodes CSVEKGNYEQFF.

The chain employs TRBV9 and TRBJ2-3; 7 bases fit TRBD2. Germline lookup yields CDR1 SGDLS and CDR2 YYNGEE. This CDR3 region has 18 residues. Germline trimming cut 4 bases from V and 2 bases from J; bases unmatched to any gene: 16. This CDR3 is CASSRRQTTGGSTDTQYF. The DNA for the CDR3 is TGTGCCAGCAGCCGACGCCAAACTACGGGGGGATCCACAGATACGCAGTATTTT.

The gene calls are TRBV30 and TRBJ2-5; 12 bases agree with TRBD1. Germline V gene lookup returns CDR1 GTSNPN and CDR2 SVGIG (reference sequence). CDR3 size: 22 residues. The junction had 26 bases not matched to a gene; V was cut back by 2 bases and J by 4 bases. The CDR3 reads CAWSSYLIPTGTGGPRGETQYF. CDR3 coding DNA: TGTGCCTGGAGTAGTTACCTCATACCAACCGGGACAGGGGGCCCGAGGGGAGAGACCCAGTACTTC.

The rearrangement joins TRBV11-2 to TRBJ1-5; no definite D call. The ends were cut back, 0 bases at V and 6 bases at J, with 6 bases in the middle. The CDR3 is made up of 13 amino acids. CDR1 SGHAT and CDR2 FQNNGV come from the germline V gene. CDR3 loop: CASSLETTQPQHF. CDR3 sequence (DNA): TGTGCCAGCAGCTTAGAAACGACTCAGCCCCAGCATTTT.

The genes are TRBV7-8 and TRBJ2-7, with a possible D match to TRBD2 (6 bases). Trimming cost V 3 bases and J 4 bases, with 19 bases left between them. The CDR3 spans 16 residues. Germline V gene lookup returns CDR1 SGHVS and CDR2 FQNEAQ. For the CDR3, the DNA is TGTGCCAGCAGCTTGGACGGCTTCGGGGGATTGTACGAGCAGTACTTC. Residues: CASSLDGFGGLYEQYF.

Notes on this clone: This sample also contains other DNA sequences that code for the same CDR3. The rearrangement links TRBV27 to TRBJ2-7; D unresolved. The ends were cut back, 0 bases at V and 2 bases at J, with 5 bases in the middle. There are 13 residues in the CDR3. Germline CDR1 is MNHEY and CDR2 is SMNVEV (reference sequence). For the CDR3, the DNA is TGTGCCAGCAGTTTATCAGAGACCTACGAGCAGTACTTC. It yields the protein CASSLSETYEQYF.

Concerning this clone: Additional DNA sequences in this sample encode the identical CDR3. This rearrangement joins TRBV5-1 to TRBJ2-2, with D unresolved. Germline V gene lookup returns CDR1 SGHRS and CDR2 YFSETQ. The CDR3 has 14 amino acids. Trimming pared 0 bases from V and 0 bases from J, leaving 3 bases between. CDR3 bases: TGCGCCAGCAGCTTGGCTGCGAACACCGGGGAGCTGTTTTTT. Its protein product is CASSLAANTGELFF.

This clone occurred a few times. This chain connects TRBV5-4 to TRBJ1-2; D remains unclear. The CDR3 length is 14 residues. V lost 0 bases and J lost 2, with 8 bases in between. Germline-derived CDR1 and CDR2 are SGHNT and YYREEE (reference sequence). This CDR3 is CASSLVTANYGYTF. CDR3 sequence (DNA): TGTGCCAGCAGCTTGGTCACCGCCAACTATGGCTACACCTTC.

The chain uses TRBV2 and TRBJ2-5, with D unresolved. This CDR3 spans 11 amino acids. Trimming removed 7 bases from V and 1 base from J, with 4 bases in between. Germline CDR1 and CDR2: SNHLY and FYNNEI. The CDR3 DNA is TGTGCCAGCATACTCCAAGAGACCCAGTACTTC. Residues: CASILQETQYF.

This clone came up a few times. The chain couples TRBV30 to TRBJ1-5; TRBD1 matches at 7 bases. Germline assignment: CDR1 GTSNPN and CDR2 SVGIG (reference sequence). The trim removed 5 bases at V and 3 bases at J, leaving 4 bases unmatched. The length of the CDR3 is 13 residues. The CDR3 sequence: CAWQGGTNQPQHF. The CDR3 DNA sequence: TGTGCCTGGCAGGGGGGGACCAATCAGCCCCAGCATTTT.

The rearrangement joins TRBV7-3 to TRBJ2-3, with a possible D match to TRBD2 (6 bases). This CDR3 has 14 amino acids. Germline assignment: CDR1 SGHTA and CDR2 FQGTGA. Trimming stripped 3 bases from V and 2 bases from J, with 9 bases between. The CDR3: CASSFGGYTDTQYF. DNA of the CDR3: TGTGCCAGCAGCTTTGGGGGGTACACAGATACGCAGTATTTT.

The CDR3 spells CASTLGYTEAFF. The CDR3 bases are TGTGCCAGCACCCTTGGGTACACTGAAGCTTTCTTT. The chain has TRBV5-6 and TRBJ1-1; D is ambiguous. V lost 6 bases and J lost 3, with 9 bases in between. Germline CDR1 reads SGHDT; CDR2 reads YYEEEE. CDR3 size: 12 residues.